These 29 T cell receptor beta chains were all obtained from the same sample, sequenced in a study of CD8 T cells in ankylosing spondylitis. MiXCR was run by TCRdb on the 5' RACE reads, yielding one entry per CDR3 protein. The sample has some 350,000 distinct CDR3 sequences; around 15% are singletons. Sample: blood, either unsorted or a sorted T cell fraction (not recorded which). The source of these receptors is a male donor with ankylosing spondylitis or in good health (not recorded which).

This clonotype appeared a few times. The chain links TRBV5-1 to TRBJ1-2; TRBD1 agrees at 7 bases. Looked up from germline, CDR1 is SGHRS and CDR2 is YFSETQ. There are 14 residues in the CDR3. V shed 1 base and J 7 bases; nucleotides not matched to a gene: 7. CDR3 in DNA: TGCGCCAGCAGCTTGCTTTACAGGGGAAGTGGCTACACCTTC. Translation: CASSLLYRGSGYTF.

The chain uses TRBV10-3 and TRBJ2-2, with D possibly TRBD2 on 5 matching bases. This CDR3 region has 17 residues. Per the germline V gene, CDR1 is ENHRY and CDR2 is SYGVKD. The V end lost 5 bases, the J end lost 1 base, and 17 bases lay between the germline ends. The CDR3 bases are TGTGCCATCAGTCCCGCAGCGGTCCCGGGGAACACCGGGGAGCTGTTTTTT. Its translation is CAISPAAVPGNTGELFF.

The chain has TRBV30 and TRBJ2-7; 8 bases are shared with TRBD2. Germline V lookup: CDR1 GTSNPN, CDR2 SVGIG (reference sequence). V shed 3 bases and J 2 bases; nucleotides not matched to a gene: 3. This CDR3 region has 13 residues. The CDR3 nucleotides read TGTGCCTGGAGGCTAGCGGGTACCTACGAGCAGTACTTC. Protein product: CAWRLAGTYEQYF.

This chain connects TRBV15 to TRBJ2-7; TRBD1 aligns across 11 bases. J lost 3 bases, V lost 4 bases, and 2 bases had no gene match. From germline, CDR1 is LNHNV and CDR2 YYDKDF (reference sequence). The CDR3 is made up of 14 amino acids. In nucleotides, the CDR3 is TGTGCCACCAGCACCGGGACAGGGGGCTACGAGCAGTACTTC. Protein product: CATSTGTGGYEQYF.

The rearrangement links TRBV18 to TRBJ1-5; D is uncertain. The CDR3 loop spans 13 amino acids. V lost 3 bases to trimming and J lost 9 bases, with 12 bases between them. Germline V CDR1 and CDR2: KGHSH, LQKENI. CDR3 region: CASSPTRRGPQHF. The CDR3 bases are TGTGCCAGCTCACCGACTCGCCGGGGGCCCCAGCATTTT.

The CDR3 sequence is CASSSPAVRSADTQYF. For the CDR3, the DNA is TGTGCCAGCAGTTCCCCGGCTGTTAGGTCGGCGGATACGCAGTATTTT. The J gene is TRBJ2-3, the V gene TRBV27; D gene uncertain. V was pared by 4 bases and J by 6 bases, with 20 bases between. This CDR3 is built from 16 residues. Germline CDR1 MNHEY, CDR2 SMNVEV (reference sequence).

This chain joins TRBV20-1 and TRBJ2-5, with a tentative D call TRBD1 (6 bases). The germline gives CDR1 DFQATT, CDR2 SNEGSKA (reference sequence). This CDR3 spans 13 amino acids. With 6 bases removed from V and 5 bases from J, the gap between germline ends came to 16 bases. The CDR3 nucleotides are TGCAGTGCCCTAGCACAGGGAACCGAGACCCAGTACTTC. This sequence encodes CSALAQGTETQYF.

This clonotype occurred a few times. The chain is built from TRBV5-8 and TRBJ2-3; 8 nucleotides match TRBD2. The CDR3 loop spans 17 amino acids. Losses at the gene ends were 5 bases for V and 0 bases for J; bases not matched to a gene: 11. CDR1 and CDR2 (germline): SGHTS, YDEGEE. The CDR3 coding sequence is TGTGCCAGCAGGGGCCGGGCGGGGGGACCCAGCACAGATACGCAGTATTTT. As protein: CASRGRAGGPSTDTQYF.

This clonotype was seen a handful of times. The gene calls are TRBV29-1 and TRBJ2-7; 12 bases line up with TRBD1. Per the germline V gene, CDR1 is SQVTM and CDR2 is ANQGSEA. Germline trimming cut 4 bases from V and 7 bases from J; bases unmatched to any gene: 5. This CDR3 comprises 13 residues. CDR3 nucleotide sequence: TGCAGCGTTGGGGGACAGGGGGCGCGGGAGCAGTACTTC. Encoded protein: CSVGGQGAREQYF.

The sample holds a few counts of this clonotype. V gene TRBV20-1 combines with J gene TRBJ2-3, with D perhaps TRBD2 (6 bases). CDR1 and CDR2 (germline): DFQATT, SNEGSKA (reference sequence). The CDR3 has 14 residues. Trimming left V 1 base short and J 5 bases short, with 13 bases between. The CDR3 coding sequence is TGCAGTGCTAGAGGGGACGGGGGAAGAGATACGCAGTATTTT. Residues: CSARGDGGRDTQYF.

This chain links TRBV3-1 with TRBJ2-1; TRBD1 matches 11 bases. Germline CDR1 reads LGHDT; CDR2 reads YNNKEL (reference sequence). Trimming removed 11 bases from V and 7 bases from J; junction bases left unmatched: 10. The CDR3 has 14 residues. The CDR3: CAVTGQGAKNEQFF. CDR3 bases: TGTGCCGTCACTGGACAGGGGGCGAAGAATGAGCAGTTCTTC.

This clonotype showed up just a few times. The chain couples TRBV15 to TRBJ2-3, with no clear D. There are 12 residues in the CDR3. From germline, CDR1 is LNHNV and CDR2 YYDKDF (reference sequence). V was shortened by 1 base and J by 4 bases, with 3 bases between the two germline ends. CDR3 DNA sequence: TGTGCCACCAGCAGAGTTGCAGATACGCAGTATTTT. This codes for CATSRVADTQYF.

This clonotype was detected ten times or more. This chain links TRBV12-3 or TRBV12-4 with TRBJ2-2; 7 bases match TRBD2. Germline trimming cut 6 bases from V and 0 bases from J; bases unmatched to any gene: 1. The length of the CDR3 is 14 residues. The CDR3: CASSGLANTGELFF. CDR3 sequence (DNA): TGTGCCAGCAGCGGACTAGCGAACACCGGGGAGCTGTTTTTT.

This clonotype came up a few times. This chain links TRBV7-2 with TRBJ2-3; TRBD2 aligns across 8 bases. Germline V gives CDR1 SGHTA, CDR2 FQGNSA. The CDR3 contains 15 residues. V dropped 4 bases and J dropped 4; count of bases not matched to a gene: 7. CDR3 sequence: CASSSPGAGADTQYF. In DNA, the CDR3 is TGTGCCAGCAGCTCCCCCGGAGCGGGGGCAGATACGCAGTATTTT.

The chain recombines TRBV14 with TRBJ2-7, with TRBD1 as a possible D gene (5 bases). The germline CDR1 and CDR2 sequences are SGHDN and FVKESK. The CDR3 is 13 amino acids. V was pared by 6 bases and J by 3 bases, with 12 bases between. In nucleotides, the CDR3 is TGTGCCAGCAGACCGGACATGGGCTACGAGCAGTACTTC. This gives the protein CASRPDMGYEQYF.

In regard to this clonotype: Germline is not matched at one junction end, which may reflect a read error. The CDR3: CASSEERGIPVF. The CDR3 DNA reads as TGTGCCAGCAGCGAGGAGCGCGGGATCCCAGTCTTC. The chain couples TRBV9 to TRBJ1-2; no firm D call. CDR3 length equals 12 residues. Germline V CDR1 and CDR2: SGDLS, YYNGEE.

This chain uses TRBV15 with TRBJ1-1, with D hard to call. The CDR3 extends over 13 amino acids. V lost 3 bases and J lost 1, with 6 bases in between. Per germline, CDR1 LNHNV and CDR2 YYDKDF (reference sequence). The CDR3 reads CATSRGKNTEAFF. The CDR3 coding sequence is TGTGCCACCAGCAGGGGAAAGAACACTGAAGCTTTCTTT.

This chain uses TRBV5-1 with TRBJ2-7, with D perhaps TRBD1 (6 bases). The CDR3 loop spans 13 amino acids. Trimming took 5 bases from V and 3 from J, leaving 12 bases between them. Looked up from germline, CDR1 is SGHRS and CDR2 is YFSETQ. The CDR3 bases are TGCGCCAGCAGTTTACAGGGATTCTACGAGCAGTACTTC. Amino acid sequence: CASSLQGFYEQYF.

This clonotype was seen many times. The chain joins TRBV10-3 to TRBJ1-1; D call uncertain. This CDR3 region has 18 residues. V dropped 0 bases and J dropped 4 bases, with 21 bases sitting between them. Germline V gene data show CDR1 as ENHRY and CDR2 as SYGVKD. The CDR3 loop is CAISESNSGPYMSTEAFF. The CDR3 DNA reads TGTGCCATCAGTGAGTCGAACTCCGGGCCCTATATGAGCACTGAAGCTTTCTTT.

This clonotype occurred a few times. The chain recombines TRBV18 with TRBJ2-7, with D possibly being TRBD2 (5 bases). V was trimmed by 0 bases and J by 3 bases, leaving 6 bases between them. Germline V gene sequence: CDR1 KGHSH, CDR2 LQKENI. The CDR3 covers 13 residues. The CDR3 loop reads CASSPPRGYEQYF. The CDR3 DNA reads TGTGCCAGCTCACCACCCCGGGGCTACGAGCAGTACTTC.

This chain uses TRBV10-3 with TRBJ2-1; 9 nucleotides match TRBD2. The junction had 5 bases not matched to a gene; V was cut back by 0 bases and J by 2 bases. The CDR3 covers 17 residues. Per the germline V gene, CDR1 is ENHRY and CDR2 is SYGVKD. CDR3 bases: TGTGCCATCAGTGAGTCCGGGCTAGCGGGGACCTACAATGAGCAGTTCTTC. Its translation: CAISESGLAGTYNEQFF.

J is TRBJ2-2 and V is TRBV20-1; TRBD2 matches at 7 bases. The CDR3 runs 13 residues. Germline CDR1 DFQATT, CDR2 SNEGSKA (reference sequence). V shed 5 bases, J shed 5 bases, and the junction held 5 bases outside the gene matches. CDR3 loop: CSAHGGRTGELFF. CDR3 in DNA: TGCAGTGCTCACGGGGGGAGGACCGGGGAGCTGTTTTTT.

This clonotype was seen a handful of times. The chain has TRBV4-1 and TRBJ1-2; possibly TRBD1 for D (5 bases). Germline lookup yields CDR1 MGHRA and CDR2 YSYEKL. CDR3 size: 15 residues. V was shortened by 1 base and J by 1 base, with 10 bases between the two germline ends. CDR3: CASSQGAGYNYGYTF. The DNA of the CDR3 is TGCGCCAGCAGCCAAGGGGCAGGGTATAACTATGGCTACACCTTC.

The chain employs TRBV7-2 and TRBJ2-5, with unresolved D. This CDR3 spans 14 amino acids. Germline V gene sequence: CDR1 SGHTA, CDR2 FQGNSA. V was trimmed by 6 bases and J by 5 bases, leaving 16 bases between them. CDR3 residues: CASSSGFYRETQYF. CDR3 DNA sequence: TGTGCCAGCAGTTCGGGCTTCTATCGGGAGACCCAGTACTTC. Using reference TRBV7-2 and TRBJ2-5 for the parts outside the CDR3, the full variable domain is GAGVSQSPSNKVTEKGKDVELRCDPISGHTALYWYRQSLGQGLEFLIYFQGNSAPDKSGLPSDRFSAERTGGSVSTLTIQRTQQEDSAVYLCASSSGFYRETQYFGPGTRLLVL.

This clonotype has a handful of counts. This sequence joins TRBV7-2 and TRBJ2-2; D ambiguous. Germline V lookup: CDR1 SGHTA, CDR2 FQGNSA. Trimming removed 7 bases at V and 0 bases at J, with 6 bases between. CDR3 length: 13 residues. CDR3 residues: CASTNANTGELFF. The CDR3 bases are TGTGCCAGCACCAACGCGAACACCGGGGAGCTGTTTTTT.

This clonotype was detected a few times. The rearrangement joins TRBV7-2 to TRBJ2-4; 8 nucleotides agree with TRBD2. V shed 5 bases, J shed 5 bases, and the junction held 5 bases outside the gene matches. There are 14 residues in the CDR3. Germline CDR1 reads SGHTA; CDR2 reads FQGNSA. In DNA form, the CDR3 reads TGTGCCAGCAGCCGGGGGGGGAACCAAAACATTCAGTACTTC. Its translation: CASSRGGNQNIQYF. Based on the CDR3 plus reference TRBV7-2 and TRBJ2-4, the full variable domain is GAGVSQSPSNKVTEKGKDVELRCDPISGHTALYWYRQSLGQGLEFLIYFQGNSAPDKSGLPSDRFSAERTGGSVSTLTIQRTQQEDSAVYLCASSRGGNQNIQYFGAGTRLSVL.

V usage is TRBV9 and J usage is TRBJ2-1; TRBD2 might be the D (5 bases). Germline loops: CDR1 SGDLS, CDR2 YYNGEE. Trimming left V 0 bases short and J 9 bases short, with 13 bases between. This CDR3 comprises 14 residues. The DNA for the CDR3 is TGTGCCAGCAGCGTAGCTACTAGGTTCGGTGAGCAGTTCTTC. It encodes CASSVATRFGEQFF.

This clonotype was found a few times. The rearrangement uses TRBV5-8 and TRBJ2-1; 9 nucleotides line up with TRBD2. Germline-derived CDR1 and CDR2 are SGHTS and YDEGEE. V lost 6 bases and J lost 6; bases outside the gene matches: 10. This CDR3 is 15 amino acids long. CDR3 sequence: CASTFGTSWGNEQFF. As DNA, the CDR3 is TGTGCCAGCACCTTTGGGACTAGCTGGGGCAATGAGCAGTTCTTC. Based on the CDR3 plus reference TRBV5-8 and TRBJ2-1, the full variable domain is EAGVTQSPTHLIKTRGQQATLRCSPISGHTSVYWYQQALGLGLQFLLWYDEGEERNRGNFPPRFSGRQFPNYSSELNVNALELEDSALYLCASTFGTSWGNEQFFGPGTRLTVL.

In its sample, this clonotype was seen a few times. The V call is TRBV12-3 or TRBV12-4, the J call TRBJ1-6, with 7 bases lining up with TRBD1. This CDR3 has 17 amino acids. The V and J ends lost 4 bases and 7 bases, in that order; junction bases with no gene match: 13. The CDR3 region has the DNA TGTGCCAGCAGTTCCAGGACAGGATGGGATCAAAATTCACCCCTCCACTTT. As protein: CASSSRTGWDQNSPLHF.